Detailed here is one TCR beta chain. Clones were read by immunoSEQ multiplex PCR, and TCRdb kept only the in-frame ones, dropping some. The top ten hold 5% to 7.5% of the sample, which has roughly 200,000 clones, approximately 85% seen once. The data derive from a study of blood T cell repertoires in COVID-19. CDR1 SGDLS and CDR2 YYNGEE come from the germline V gene. The CDR3 totals 14 residues. V was pared by 0 bases and J by 8 bases, with 9 bases between. This clonotype was sampled from a middle-aged man who had recovered from COVID-19. Sequenced: PBMCs or T cells enriched from blood (not recorded which). V and J are TRBV9 and TRBJ1-6; D unclear. This CDR3 is CASSVALSDSPLHF. The CDR3 DNA sequence: TGTGCCAGCAGCGTAGCCCTGTCCGATTCACCCCTCCACTTT.